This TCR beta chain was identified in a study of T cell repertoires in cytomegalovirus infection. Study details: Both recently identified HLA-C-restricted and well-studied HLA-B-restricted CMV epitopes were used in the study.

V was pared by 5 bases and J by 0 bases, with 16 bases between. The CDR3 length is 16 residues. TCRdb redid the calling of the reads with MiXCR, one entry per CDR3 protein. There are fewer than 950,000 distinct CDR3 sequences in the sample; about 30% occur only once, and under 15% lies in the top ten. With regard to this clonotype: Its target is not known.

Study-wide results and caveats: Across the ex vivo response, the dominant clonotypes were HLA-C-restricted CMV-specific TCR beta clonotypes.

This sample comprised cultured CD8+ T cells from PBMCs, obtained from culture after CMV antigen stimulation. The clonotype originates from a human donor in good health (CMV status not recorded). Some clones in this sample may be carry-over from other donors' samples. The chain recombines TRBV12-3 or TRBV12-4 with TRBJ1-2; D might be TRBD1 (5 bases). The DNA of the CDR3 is TGTGCCAGCAGTCTTGGGGGGTTCCTTGCTAACTATGGCTACACCTTC. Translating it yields CASSLGGFLANYGYTF.